The 2 T cell receptor beta chains listed next were all sequenced from one sample in a study of regulatory T cells in long-lasting Graves disease. Time point denoted: newly diagnosed GD, antithyroid drugs for less than 3 months. Isolated PBMC RNA provided the starting material for the TCR library. Building of the TCR beta libraries involved iRepertoire HTBI primers and Arm-PCR of CDR3 regions. TCRdb passed the multiplex PCR reads through MiXCR, listing each CDR3 protein once. There are about 370,000 distinct CDR3 sequences in the sample; around 15% occur only once, and about 20% lies in the top ten. This specimen consisted of peripheral blood mononuclear cells (PBMCs), obtained at new diagnosis, from a patient treated with antithyroid drugs. Receptors originate from a female donor with Graves disease.

This clonotype appeared many times. CDR3 residues: CASSSPRDRTFSGANVLTF. CDR3 coding DNA: TGTGCCAGCAGCTCGCCCCGGGACAGGACCTTCTCTGGGGCCAACGTCCTGACTTTC. This chain uses TRBV13 with TRBJ2-6; 8 nucleotides match TRBD1. CDR3 length: 19 residues. CDR1 and CDR2 (germline): PRHDT, FYEKMQ (reference sequence). Trimming cost V 4 bases and J 0 bases; bases outside gene matches: 11. Variable domain in full (rest from reference TRBV13 and TRBJ2-6): AAGVIQSPRHLIKEKRETATLKCYPIPRHDTVYWYQQGPGQDPQFLISFYEKMQSDKGSIPDRFSAQQFSDYHSELNMSSLELGDSALYFCASSSPRDRTFSGANVLTFGAGSRLTVL.

This clonotype was seen at least ten times. The chain joins TRBV12-3 or TRBV12-4 to TRBJ1-3; D might be TRBD1 (5 bases). Trimming left V 7 bases short and J 0 bases short, with 13 bases between. This CDR3 has 15 residues. CDR3 sequence (DNA): TGTGCCAGCATATCCGGGGGGGTCTCTGGAAACACCATATATTTT. Its translation is CASISGGVSGNTIYF.